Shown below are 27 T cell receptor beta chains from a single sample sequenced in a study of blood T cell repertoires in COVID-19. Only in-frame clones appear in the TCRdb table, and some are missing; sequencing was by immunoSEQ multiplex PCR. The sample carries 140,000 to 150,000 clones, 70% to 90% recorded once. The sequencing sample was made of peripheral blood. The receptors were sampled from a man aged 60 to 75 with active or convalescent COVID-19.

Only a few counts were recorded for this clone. CDR3 nucleotides: TGTGCCAGCAGCTTAACTTTTCTAGATACGCAGTATTTT. Amino acids: CASSLTFLDTQYF. The gene calls are TRBV7-3 and TRBJ2-3; unclear D gene. The CDR3 runs to 13 residues. Trimming left V 0 bases short and J 5 bases short, with 6 bases between. Germline lookup yields CDR1 SGHTA and CDR2 FQGTGA.

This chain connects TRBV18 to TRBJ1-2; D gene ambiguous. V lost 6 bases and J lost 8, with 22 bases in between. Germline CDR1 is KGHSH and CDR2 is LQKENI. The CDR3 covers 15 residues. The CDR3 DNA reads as TGTGCCAGCTCTCGCCTTGACACCTTCCGGGAGGGCTACACCTTC. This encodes CASSRLDTFREGYTF.

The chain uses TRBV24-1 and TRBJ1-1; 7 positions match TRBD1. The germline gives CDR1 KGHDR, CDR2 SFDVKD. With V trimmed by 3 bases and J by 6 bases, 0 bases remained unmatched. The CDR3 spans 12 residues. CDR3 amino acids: CATSDGTAEAFF. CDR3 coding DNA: TGTGCCACCAGTGATGGGACAGCTGAAGCTTTCTTT.

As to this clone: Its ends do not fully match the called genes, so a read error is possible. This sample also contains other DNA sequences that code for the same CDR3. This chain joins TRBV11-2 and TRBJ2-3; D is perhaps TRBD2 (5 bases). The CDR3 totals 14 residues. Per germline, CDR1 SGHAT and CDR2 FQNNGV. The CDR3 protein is CASSLAGGPDTQYF. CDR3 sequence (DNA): TGTGCCAGCAGCTTAGCGGGCGGGCCAGATACGCAATATTTT.

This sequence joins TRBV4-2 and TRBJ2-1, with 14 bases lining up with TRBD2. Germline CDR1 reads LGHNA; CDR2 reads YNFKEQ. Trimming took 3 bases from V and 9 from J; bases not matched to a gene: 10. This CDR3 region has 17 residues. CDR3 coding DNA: TGTGCCAGCAGCCAGGCATCGGGACTAGCGGGAGCCGGTGAGCAGTTCTTC. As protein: CASSQASGLAGAGEQFF.

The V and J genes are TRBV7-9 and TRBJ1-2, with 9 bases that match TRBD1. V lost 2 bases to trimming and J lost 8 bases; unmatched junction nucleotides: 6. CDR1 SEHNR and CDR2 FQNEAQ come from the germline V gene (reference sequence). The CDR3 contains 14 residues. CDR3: CASSLMGQGHGYTF. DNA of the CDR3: TGTGCCAGCAGCTTAATGGGACAGGGCCACGGCTACACCTTC. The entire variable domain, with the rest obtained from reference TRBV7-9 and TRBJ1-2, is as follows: DTGVSQNPRHKITKRGQNVTFRCDPISEHNRLYWYRQTLGQGPEFLTYFQNEAQLEKSRLLSDRFSAERPKGSFSTLEIQRTEQGDSAMYLCASSLMGQGHGYTFGSGTRLTVV.

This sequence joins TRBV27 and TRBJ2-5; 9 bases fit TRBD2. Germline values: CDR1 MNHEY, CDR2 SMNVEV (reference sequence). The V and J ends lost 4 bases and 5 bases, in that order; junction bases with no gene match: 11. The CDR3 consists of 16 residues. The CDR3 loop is CASSSLTRTSDETQYF. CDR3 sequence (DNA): TGTGCCAGCAGTTCCCTAACCCGGACTAGCGATGAGACCCAGTACTTC.

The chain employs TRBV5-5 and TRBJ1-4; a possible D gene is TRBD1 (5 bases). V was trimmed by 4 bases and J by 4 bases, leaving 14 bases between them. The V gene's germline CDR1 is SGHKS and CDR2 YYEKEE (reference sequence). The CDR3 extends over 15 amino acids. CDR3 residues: CASSSSGNDNEKLFF. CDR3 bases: TGTGCCAGCAGCAGTTCAGGGAACGATAATGAAAAACTGTTTTTT.

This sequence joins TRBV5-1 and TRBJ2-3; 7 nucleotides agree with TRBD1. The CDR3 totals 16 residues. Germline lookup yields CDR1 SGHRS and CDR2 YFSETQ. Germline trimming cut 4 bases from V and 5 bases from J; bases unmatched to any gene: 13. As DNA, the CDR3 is TGCGCCAGCAGCACAAGAAAGGGGGCGCGTGGAGATACGCAGTATTTT. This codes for CASSTRKGARGDTQYF.

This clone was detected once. The chain's CDR3 is CASSEDRRGEQFF. In nucleotides, the CDR3 is TGTGCCAGCAGTGAGGACAGAAGGGGTGAGCAGTTCTTC. The chain has TRBV6-4 and TRBJ2-1, with D possibly matching TRBD1 (6 bases). The germline V gene has CDR1 MRHNA and CDR2 SNTAGT. The CDR3 consists of 13 residues. V lost 3 bases to trimming and J lost 9 bases, with 12 bases between them.

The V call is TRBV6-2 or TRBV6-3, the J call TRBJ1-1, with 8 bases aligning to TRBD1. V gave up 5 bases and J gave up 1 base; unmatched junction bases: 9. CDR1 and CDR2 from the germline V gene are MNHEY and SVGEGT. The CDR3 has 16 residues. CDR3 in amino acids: CASSADRGAPNTEAFF. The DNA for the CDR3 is TGTGCCAGCAGTGCCGACAGGGGCGCGCCGAACACTGAAGCTTTCTTT.

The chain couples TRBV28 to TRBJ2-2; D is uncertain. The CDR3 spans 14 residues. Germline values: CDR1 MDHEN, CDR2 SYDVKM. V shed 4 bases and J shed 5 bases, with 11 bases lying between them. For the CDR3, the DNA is TGTGCCAGCAGTTCTAGTGGTGGAACCGGGGAGCTGTTTTTT. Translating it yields CASSSSGGTGELFF.

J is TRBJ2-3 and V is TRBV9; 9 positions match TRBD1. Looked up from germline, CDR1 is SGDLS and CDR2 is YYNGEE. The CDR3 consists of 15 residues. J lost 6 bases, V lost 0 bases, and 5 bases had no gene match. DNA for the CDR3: TGTGCCAGCAGCGTAGACAGGGGGCCCCGTGATACGCAGTATTTT. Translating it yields CASSVDRGPRDTQYF.

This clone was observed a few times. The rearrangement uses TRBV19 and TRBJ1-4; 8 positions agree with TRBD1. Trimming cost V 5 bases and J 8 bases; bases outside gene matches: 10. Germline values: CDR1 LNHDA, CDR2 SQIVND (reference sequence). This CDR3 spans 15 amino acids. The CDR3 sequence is CASSFKPGQVEKLFF. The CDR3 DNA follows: TGTGCCAGTAGTTTTAAACCGGGACAGGTCGAAAAACTGTTTTTT. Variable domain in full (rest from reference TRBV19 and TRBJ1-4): DGGITQSPKYLFRKEGQNVTLSCEQNLNHDAMYWYRQDPGQGLRLIYYSQIVNDFQKGDIAEGYSVSREKKESFPLTVTSAQKNPTAFYLCASSFKPGQVEKLFFGSGTQLSVL.

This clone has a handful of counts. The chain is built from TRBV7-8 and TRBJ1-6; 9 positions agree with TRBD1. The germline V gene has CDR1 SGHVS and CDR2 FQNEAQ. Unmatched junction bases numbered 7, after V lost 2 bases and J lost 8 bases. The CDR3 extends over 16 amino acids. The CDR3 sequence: CASSLSSRTGDSPLHF. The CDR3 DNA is TGTGCCAGCAGCTTATCTTCTCGGACAGGGGATTCACCCCTCCACTTT.

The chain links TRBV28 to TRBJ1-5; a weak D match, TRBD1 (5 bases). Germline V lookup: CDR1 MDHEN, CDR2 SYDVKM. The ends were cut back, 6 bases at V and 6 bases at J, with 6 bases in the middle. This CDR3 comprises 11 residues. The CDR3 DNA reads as TGTGCCAGCAGGGGGCGTCAGCCCCAGCATTTT. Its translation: CASRGRQPQHF.

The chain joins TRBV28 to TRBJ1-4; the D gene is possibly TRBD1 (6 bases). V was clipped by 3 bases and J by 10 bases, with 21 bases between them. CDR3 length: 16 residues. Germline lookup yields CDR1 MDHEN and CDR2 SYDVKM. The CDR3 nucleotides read TGTGCCAGCAGTTTTTCGGGATATGTGACAGGTGGAAAACTGTTTTTT. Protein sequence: CASSFSGYVTGGKLFF.

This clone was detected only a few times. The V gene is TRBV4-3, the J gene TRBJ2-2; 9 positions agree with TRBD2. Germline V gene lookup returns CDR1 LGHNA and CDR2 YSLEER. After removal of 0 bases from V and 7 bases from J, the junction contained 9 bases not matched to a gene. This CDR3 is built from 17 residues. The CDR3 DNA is TGCGCCAGCAGCCAAGAAGGAATAGCGGGAGACGTCGGGGAGCTGTTTTTT. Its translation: CASSQEGIAGDVGELFF.

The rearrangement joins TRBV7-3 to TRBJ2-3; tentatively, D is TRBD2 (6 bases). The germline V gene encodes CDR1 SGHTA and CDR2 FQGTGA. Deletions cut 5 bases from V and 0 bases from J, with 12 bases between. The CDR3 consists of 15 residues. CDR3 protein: CASSPNSGSTDTQYF. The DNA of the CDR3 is TGTGCCAGCAGCCCGAACAGCGGGAGCACAGATACGCAGTATTTT.

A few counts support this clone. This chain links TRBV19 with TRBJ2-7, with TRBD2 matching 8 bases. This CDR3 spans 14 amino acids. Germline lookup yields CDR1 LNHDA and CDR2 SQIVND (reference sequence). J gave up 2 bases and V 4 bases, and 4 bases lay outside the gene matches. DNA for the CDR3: TGTGCCAGTAGTACCAAGACTAGCGCCTACGAGCAGTACTTC. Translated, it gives CASSTKTSAYEQYF.

CDR3 amino acids: CSGRGPTNEKLFF. Written as DNA, the CDR3 is TGCAGCGGGAGGGGGCCGACTAATGAAAAACTGTTTTTT. V and J are TRBV29-1 and TRBJ1-4; 7 bases are a match to TRBD1. J was trimmed by 2 bases and V by 7 bases; bases with no gene match: 4. The CDR3 runs 13 residues. Germline values: CDR1 SQVTM, CDR2 ANQGSEA.

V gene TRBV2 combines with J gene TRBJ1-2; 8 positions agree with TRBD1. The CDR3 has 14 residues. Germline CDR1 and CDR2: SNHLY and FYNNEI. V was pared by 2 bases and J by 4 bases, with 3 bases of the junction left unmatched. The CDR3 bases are TGTGCCAGCAGTGAAAGCAGGGGGCGCTATGGCTACACCTTC. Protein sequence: CASSESRGRYGYTF.

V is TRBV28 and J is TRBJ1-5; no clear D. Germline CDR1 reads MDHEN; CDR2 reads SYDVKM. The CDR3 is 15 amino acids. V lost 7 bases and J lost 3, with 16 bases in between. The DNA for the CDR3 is TGTGCCAGCACCCAAGGAGGAAGACACAATCAGCCCCAGCATTTT. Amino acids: CASTQGGRHNQPQHF.

The CDR3 DNA is TGTGCCATCAGTTCCCCCGCTAGCGGGAGCACCCGTTGGGACAATGAGCAGTTCTTC. Protein sequence: CAISSPASGSTRWDNEQFF. The chain employs TRBV10-3 and TRBJ2-1; TRBD2 agrees at 10 bases. V shed 5 bases, J shed 5 bases, and the junction held 18 bases outside the gene matches. The germline CDR1 and CDR2 sequences are ENHRY and SYGVKD. There are 19 residues in the CDR3.

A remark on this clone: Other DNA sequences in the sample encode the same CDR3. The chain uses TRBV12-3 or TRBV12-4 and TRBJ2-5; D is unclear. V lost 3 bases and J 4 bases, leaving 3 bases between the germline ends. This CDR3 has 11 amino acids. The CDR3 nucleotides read TGTGCCAGCAGTTTCCGAGAGACCCAGTACTTC. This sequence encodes CASSFRETQYF.

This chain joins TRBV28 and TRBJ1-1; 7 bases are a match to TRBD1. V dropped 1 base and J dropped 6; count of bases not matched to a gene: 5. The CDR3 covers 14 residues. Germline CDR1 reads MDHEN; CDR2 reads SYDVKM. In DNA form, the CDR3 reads TGTGCCAGCAGTTTATTGGGCAGGGGGGCTGAAGCTTTCTTT. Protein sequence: CASSLLGRGAEAFF.

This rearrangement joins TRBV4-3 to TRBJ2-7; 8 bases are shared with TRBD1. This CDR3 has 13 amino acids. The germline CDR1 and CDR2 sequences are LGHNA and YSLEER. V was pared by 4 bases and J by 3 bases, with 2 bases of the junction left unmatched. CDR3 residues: CASSLDRVYEQYF. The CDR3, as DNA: TGCGCCAGCAGCCTGGACAGGGTCTACGAGCAGTACTTC.